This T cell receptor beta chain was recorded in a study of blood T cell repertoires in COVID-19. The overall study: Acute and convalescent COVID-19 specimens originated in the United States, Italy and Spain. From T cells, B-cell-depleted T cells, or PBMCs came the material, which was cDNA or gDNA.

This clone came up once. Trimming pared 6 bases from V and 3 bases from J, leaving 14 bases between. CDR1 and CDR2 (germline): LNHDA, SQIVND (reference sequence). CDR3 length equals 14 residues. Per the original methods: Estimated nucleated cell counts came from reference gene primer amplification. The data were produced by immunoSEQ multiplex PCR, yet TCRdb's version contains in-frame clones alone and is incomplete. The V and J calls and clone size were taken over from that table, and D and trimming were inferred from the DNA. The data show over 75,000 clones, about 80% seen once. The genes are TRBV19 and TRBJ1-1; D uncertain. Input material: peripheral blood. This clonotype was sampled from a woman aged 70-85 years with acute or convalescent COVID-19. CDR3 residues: CASRFGQVDTEAFF. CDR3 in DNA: TGTGCCAGTAGATTTGGGCAGGTCGACACTGAAGCTTTCTTT.